The next 4 T cell receptor beta chains were all read from a single sample in a study of blood T cell repertoires in COVID-19. Assay: immunoSEQ multiplex PCR; the TCRdb copy retains only in-frame clones and omits some. The table includes over 200,000 clones, around 81% detected once. The material sequenced was peripheral blood. The receptors here all came from a man aged 50 to 60 with active or convalescent COVID-19.

In this sample, this clone turned up once. This rearrangement joins TRBV4-2 to TRBJ2-5, with 9 bases that match TRBD2. The germline CDR1 and CDR2 sequences are LGHNA and YNFKEQ. The trim removed 0 bases at V and 1 base at J, leaving 9 bases unmatched. CDR3 length: 18 residues. The CDR3 sequence: CASSQEGRSGGFQETQYF. In DNA, the CDR3 is TGTGCCAGCAGCCAAGAAGGTCGCAGCGGGGGGTTCCAAGAGACCCAGTACTTC.

The chain has TRBV18 and TRBJ2-1; TRBD2 might be the D (7 bases). Between the trimmed V and J ends, which lost 2 bases and 7 bases, there was a span of 21 bases. The germline V gene has CDR1 KGHSH and CDR2 LQKENI. CDR3 length: 17 residues. The CDR3 sequence: CASSPLRGAGAMNEQFF. The CDR3 DNA sequence: TGTGCCAGCTCACCATTACGAGGGGCGGGGGCTATGAATGAGCAGTTCTTC.

The chain combines TRBV10-1 with TRBJ1-1; D is ambiguous. The germline CDR1 and CDR2 sequences are WNHNN and SYGVQD (reference sequence). The V and J ends lost 10 bases and 4 bases respectively, with 13 bases between them. The CDR3 runs to 12 residues. The CDR3 coding sequence is TGCGCCACCTGGCCCCGTGGCACTGAAGCTTTCTTT. Encoded protein: CATWPRGTEAFF.

This clone was seen once. The V and J genes are TRBV6-5 and TRBJ1-5, with 8 bases that match TRBD1. CDR3 length: 15 amino acids. Trimming cost V 2 bases and J 4 bases; bases outside gene matches: 4. Germline V gives CDR1 MNHEY, CDR2 SVGAGI. CDR3 sequence (DNA): TGTGCCAGCAGTTACAGTTGGACAGGGAATCAGCCCCAGCATTTT. Protein sequence: CASSYSWTGNQPQHF.